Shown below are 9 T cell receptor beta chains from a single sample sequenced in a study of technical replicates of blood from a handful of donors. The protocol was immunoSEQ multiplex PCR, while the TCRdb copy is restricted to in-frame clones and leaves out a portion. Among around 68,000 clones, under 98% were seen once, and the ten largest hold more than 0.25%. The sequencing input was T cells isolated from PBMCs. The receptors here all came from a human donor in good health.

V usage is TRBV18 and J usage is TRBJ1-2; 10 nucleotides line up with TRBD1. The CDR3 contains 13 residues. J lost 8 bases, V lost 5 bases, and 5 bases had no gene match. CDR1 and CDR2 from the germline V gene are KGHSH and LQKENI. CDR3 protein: CASSVDRGLGYTF. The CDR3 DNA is TGTGCCAGCTCAGTTGACAGGGGGCTAGGCTACACCTTC.

The CDR3 region is CASLSPDGYTF. In DNA form, the CDR3 reads TGTGCCAGTCTTTCTCCCGATGGCTACACCTTC. The chain uses TRBV27 and TRBJ1-2; the D is unclear. This CDR3 has 11 residues. Trimming removed 9 bases at V and 6 bases at J, with 11 bases between. Per the germline V gene, CDR1 is MNHEY and CDR2 is SMNVEV (reference sequence).

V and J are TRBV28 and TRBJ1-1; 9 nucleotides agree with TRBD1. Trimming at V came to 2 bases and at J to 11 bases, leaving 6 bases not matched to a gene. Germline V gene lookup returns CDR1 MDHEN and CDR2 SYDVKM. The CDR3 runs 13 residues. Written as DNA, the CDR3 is TGTGCCAGCAGTTTAGGACAGGGGTTAGGGGCTTTCTTT. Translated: CASSLGQGLGAFF.

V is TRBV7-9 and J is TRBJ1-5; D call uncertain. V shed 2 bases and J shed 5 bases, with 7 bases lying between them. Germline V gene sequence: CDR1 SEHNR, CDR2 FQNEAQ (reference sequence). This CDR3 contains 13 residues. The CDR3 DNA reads TGTGCCAGCAGCTTACTGGCTGATCAGCCCCAGCATTTT. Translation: CASSLLADQPQHF.

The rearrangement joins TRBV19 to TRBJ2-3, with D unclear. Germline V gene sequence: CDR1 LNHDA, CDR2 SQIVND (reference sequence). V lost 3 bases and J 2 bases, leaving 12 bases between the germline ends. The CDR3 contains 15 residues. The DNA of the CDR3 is TGTGCCAGTAGTATGTCCCTCCGAGCCACAGATACGCAGTATTTT. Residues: CASSMSLRATDTQYF. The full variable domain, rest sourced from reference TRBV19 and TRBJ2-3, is DGGITQSPKYLFRKEGQNVTLSCEQNLNHDAMYWYRQDPGQGLRLIYYSQIVNDFQKGDIAEGYSVSREKKESFPLTVTSAQKNPTAFYLCASSMSLRATDTQYFGPGTRLTVL.

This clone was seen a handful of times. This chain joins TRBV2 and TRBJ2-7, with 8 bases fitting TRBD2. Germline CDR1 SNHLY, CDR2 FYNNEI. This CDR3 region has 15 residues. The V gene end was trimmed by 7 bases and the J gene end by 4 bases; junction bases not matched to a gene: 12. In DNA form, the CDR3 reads TGTGCCAGCAACCCCCGTCCGGGACTAGAGTACGAGCAGTACTTC. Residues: CASNPRPGLEYEQYF.

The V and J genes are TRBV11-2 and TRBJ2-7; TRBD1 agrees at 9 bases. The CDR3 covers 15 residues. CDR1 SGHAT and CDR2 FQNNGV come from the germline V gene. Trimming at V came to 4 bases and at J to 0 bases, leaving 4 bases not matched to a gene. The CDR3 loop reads CASSSGTGISYEQYF. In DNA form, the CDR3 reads TGTGCCAGCAGCTCCGGGACAGGGATCTCCTACGAGCAGTACTTC.

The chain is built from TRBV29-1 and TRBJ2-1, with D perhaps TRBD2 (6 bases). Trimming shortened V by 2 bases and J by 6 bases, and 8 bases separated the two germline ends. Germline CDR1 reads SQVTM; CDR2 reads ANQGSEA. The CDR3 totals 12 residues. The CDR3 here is CSVEMGGNEQFF. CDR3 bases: TGCAGCGTTGAAATGGGGGGCAATGAGCAGTTCTTC.

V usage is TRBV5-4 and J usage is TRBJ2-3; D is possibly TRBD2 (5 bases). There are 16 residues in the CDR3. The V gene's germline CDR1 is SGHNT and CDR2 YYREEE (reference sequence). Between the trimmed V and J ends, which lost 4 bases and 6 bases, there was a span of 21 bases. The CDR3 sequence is CASSALAGPRVDTQYF. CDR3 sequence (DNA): TGTGCCAGCAGCGCGTTGGCGGGCCCGCGTGTGGATACGCAGTATTTT.